This T cell receptor beta chain was identified in a study of shared clonotypes between healthy human individuals. Study-wide points: Generation of non-shared clonotypes was less probable than generation of clonotypes shared by all four donors. The authors sampled blood alone, and tissue repertoires likely differ. Sharing of clonotypes among donors was expected to vary with sequencing depth. Relative to memory subsets, naive subsets generally showed larger estimated richness.

As concerns this clone: Its antigen is not known.

V was pared by 8 bases and J by 5 bases, with 13 bases between. Germline V gene lookup returns CDR1 KGHSH and CDR2 LQKENI. This CDR3 is built from 13 residues. Using immunoSEQ multiplex PCR, the repertoire was profiled, and TCRdb retains in-frame clones only, with some absent. The table lists hundreds of thousands of clones, roughly 70% of them singletons. Sequenced sample: memory CD4+ T cells sorted from blood. Subset in this sample: CD45RA-negative fraction. V usage is TRBV18 and J usage is TRBJ2-1; D call uncertain. This receptor was obtained from a woman aged 25 to 45 in good health. CDR3 in amino acids: CASTLGPHNEQFF. The CDR3 DNA reads TGTGCCAGCACCTTAGGCCCGCACAATGAGCAGTTCTTC.